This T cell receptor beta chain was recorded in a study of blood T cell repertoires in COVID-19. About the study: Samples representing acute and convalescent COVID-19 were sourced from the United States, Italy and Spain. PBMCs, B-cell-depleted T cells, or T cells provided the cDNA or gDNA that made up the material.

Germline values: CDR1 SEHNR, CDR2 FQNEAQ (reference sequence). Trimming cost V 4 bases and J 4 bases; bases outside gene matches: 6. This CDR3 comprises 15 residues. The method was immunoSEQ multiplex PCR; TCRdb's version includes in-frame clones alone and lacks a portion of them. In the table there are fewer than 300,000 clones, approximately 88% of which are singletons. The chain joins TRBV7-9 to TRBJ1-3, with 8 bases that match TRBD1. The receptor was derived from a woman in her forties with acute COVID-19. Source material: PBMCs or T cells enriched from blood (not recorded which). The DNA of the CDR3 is TGTGCCAGCAGCTCGGGACAGGTCCCCGGAAACACCATATATTTT. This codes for CASSSGQVPGNTIYF.